This T cell receptor (beta chain) is drawn from a study of control samples from healthy donors and cancer patients (dated by TCRdb to 2020 to 2022). The germline V end is reduced by 5 bases and the J end by 2 bases; junction bases left unmatched: 8. From the cysteine through the phenylalanine, the CDR3 covers 15 amino acids. Here the CDR3 DNA is all that survives: 45 bases in frame from base 1. Reading the germline V gene (reference sequence) gives CDR1 SEHNR and CDR2 FQNEAQ. The library was made by the immunoSEQ multiplex PCR assay. TCRdb retrieved this table from immuneACCESS and kept in-frame rearrangements only. Not all clones are present; in checked studies, unresolved V genes account for under half, and no reason is known for the remainder. For this sample the table gives approximately 79,000 clones, of which about nine tenths were detected only once. The ten largest account for 5.5% to 7.5% of the sample.

Comments on this clone: What this receptor recognizes is not known. Base qualities were left out, and no much larger clone turns up one base away.

Sequencing used blood. This TCR came from a man aged 45-60 years in good health. The chain is encoded by TRBV7-9 joined to TRBJ2-7; 8 bases in between match TRBD2. The CDR3 reads CASSPGRGGAYEQYF. The DNA sequence is given as TGTGCCAGCAGCCCGGGACGGGGGGGGGCCTACGAGCAGTACTTC.